This section outlines one T cell receptor beta chain sequence together with its context. This clone has a single count. Its recognized antigen is unknown. No base-level quality is on record; no much larger clone is a single base apart. This entry belongs to a study of cytomegalovirus exposure and HLA in healthy donors (dated by TCRdb to between 2016 and 2019). Looking at the study overall: The 500 to 800 repertoires of the first cohort and the approximately 110 validation repertoires were produced on the same platform, according to a later analysis. The study aimed to test whether signatures of past pathogen exposure could be identified by cataloging public T cell receptors. In addition to the first cohort of several hundred subjects, a separate validation cohort of 100 to 150 different subjects was used. High-throughput TCR immunosequencing, statistical association of individual TCRs with disease status, and machine learning were combined to predict cytomegalovirus infection status.

The study at large found these results: The authors suggested that the approach could potentially be extended to other disease states and immunological phenotypes. Of the cluster scores, about 94% were above 0 in a later analysis, which found that TCRs clustered in the first cohort also tended to co-occur in the 110 or so validation repertoires. Three of the identified cytomegalovirus-associated TCR beta chains were confirmed in vitro to be specific for cytomegalovirus antigens. In both the original and validation cohorts, the classifier was reported to diagnose cytomegalovirus status with high specificity and sensitivity. The study gave a list of 150 to 200 TCR beta chains associated with cytomegalovirus. A later analysis had no HLA typing for the validation cohort, so co-occurrence there was scored across all 130 or so repertoires. While some public TCRs were present in many individuals, most TCR sequences turned up only very rarely across donors.

The library was obtained by the immunoSEQ multiplex PCR assay. In the original analysis: A statistical classification framework was built to diagnose cytomegalovirus status from the catalog of TCR beta chain sequences. What TCRdb holds here is the immuneACCESS table cut down to in-frame rearrangements. Part of the clones is not present; checked against another copy, under half of the missing clones reflect an unresolved V gene, and the others are unexplained. The D gene and trimming were derived from the DNA, and the V and J assignments and clone size from that table. The sample records some 64,000 clones, around 97% of which are singletons. The ten largest clones take up roughly 1.5% of the sample. Donors formed part of the validation cohort, which comprised 120 subjects and was distinct from the first cohort of 550 to 850 subjects. The sample was PBMCs. The TCR originated in a young woman in good health and CMV-seropositive.

CDR3 loop: CASSTAFSTDTQYF. The nucleotide sequence reads as follows: TGCGCCAGCAGTACAGCCTTTAGCACAGATACGCAGTATTTT. The V gene is TRBV10-1 and the J gene is TRBJ2-3; the D gene cannot be resolved reliably. CDR1 is given as WNHNN and CDR2 as SYGVQD, both from the germline V gene (reference sequence). From the cysteine up to the phenylalanine, the CDR3 has a length of 14 residues. Left in the record is the CDR3 DNA by itself, 42 bases read in frame from the first base. Trimming at the junction amounts to 5 bases on V and 0 bases on J, and the germline ends lie 9 bases apart.